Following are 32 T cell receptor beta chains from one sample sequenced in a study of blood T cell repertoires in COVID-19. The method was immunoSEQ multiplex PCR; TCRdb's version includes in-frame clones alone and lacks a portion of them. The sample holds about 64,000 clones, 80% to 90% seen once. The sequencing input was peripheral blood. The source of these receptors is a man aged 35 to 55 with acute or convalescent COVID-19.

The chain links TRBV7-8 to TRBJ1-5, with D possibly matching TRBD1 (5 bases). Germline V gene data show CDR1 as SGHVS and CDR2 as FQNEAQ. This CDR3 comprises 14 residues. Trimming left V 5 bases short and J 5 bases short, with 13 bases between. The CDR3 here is CASSIFGGDQPQHF. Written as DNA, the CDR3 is TGTGCCAGCAGCATTTTTGGGGGGGATCAGCCCCAGCATTTT.

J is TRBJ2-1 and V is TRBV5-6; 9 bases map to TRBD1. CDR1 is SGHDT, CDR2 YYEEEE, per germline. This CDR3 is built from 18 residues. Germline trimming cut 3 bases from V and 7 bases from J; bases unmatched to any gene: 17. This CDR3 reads CASSWAGYRGQRSNEQFF. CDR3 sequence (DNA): TGTGCCAGCAGCTGGGCAGGTTACAGGGGGCAACGGAGTAATGAGCAGTTCTTC.

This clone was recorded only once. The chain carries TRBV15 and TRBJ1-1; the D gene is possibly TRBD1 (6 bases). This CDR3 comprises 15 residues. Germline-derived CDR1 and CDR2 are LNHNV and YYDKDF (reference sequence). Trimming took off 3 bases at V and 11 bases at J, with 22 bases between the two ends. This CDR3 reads CATSRALDSPPVAFF. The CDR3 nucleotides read TGTGCCACCAGCAGGGCCCTGGACAGCCCTCCGGTCGCTTTCTTT. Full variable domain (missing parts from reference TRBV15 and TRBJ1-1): DAMVIQNPRYQVTQFGKPVTLSCSQTLNHNVMYWYQQKSSQAPKLLFHYYDKDFNNEADTPDNFQSRRPNTSFCFLDIRSPGLGDTAMYLCATSRALDSPPVAFFGQGTRLTVV.

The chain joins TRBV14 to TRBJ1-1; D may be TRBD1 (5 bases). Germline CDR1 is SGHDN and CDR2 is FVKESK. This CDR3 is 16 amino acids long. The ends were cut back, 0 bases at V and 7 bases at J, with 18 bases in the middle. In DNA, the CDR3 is TGTGCCAGCAGCCAAGATAGTTTTGGATTGACAGATGAAGCTTTCTTT. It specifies CASSQDSFGLTDEAFF.

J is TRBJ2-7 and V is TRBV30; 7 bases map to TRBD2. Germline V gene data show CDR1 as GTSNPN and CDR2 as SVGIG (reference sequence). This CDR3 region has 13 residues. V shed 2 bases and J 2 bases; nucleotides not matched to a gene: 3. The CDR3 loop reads CAWSREGTYEQYF. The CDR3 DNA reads TGTGCCTGGAGTAGGGAGGGAACCTACGAGCAGTACTTC.

Here the CDR3 reads CAWRQLAGELFF. The CDR3 bases are TGTGCCTGGAGACAACTAGCGGGGGAGCTGTTTTTT. The chain employs TRBV30 and TRBJ2-2; 7 positions match TRBD2. The J segment lost 8 bases and the V segment lost 3 bases, leaving 3 bases of the junction unmatched. Germline-derived CDR1 and CDR2 are GTSNPN and SVGIG (reference sequence). The CDR3 loop spans 12 amino acids.

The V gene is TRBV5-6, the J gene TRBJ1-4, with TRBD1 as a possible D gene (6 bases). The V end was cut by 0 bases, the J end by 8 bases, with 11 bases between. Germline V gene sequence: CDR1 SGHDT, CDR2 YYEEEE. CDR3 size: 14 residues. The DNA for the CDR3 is TGTGCCAGCAGCTTGGTGGGGGCGCGCGAAAAACTGTTTTTT. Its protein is CASSLVGAREKLFF. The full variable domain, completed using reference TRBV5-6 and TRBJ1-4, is DAGVTQSPTHLIKTRGQQVTLRCSPKSGHDTVSWYQQALGQGPQFIFQYYEEEERQRGNFPDRFSGHQFPNYSSELNVNALLLGDSALYLCASSLVGAREKLFFGSGTQLSVL.

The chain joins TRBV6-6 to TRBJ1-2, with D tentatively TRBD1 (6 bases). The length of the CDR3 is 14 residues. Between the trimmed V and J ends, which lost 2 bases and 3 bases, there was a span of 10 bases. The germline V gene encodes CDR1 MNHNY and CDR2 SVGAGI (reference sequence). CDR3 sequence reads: CASSYLYRDYGYTF. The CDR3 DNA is TGTGCCAGCAGTTACCTCTACAGGGACTATGGCTACACCTTC.

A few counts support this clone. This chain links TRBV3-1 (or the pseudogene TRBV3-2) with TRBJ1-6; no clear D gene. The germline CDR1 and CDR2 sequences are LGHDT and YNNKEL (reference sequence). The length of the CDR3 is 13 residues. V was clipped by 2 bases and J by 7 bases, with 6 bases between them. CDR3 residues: CASSQNSNSPLHF. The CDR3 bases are TGTGCCAGCAGCCAAAATTCAAATTCACCCCTCCACTTT.

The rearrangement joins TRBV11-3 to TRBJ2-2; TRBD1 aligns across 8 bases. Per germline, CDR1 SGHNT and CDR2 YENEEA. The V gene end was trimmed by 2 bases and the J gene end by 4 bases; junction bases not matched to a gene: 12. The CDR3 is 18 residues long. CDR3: CASSLFPAGQVFTGELFF. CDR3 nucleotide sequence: TGTGCCAGCAGCTTATTCCCCGCGGGACAGGTATTCACCGGGGAGCTGTTTTTT.

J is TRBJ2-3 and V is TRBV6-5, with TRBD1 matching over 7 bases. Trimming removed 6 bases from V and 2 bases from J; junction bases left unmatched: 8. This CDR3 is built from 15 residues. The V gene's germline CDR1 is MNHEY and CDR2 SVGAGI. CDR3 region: CASSRKTGFTDTQYF. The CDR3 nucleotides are TGTGCCAGCAGCCGGAAGACAGGGTTCACAGATACGCAGTATTTT.

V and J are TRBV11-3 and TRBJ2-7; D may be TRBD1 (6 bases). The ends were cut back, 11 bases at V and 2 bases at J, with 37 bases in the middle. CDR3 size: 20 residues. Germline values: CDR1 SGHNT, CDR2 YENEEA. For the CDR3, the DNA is TGTGCCCAGCAGCCTGATTCAGGGACAAAACTTCTCGGGCCCACCTACGAGCAGTACTTC. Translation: CAQQPDSGTKLLGPTYEQYF.

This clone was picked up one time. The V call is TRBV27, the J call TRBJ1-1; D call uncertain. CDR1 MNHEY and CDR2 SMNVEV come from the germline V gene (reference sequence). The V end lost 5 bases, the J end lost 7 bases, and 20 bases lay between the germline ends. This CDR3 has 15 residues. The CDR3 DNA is TGTGCCAGCAGTCGACGAGAGGGATACTTAGGTGAAGCTTTCTTT. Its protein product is CASSRREGYLGEAFF.

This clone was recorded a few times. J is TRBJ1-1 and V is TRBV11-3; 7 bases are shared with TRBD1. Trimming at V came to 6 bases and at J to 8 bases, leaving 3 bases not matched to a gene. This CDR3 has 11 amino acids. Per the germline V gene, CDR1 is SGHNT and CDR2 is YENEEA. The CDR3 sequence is CASRDRAEAFF. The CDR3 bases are TGTGCCAGCAGAGACAGGGCCGAAGCTTTCTTT.

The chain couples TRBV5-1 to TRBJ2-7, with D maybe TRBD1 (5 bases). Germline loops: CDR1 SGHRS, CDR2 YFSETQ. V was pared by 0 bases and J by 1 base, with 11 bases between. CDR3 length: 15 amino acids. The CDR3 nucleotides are TGCGCCAGCAGCTTGGGTGTGGGGCCTTCCTACGAGCAGTACTTC. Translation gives CASSLGVGPSYEQYF.

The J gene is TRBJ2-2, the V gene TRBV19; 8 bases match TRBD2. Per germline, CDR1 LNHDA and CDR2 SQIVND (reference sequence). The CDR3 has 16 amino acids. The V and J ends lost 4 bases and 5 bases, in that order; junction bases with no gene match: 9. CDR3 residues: CASSTSGGLGTGELFF. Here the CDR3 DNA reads TGTGCCAGTAGTACCTCGGGAGGGTTAGGTACCGGGGAGCTGTTTTTT.

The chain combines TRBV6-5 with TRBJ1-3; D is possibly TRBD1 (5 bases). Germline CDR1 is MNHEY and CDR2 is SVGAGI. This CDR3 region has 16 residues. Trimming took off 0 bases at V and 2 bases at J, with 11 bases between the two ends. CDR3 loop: CASSYSQQAAGNTIYF. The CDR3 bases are TGTGCCAGCAGTTACTCTCAACAGGCGGCTGGAAACACCATATATTTT.

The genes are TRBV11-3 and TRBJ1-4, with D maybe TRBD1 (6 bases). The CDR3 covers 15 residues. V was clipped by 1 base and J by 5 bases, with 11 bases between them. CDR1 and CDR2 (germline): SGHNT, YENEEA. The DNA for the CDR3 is TGTGCCAGCAGCTTAGCCGGGGGGCGGAATGAAAAACTGTTTTTT. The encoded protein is CASSLAGGRNEKLFF.

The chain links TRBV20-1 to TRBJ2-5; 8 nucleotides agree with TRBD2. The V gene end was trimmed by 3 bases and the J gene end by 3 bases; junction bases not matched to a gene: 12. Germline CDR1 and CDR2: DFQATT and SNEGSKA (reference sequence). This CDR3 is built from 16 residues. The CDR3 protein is CSASPLWRGAEETQYF. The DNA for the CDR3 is TGCAGTGCTAGTCCCCTTTGGCGGGGGGCCGAAGAGACCCAGTACTTC.

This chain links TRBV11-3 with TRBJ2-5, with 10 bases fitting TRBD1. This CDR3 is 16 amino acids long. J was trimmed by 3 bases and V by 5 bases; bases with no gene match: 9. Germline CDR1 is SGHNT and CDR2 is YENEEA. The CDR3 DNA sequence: TGTGCCAGCAGCCCTAGGGGGGACAGGGGTGAAGAGACCCAGTACTTC. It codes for CASSPRGDRGEETQYF.

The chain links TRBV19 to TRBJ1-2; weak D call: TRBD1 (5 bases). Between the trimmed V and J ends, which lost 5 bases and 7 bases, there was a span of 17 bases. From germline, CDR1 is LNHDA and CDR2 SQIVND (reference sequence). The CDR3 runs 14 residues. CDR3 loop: CASSEPSSRGGYTF. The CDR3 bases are TGTGCCAGTAGTGAGCCTTCTTCTAGGGGTGGCTACACCTTC.

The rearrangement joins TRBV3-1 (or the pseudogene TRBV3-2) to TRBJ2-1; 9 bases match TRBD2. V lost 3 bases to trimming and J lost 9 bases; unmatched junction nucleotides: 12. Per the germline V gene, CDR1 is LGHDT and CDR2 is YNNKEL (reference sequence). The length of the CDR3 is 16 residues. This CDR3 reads CASSQGSNSGGGEQFF. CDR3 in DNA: TGTGCCAGCAGCCAGGGGTCGAATAGCGGGGGTGGTGAGCAGTTCTTC.

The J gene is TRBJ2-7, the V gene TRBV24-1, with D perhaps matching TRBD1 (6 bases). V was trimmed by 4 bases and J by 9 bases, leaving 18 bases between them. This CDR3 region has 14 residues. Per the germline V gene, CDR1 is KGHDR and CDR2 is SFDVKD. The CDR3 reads CATSDWTATSGQYF. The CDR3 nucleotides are TGTGCCACCAGTGACTGGACAGCGACCAGCGGGCAGTACTTC.

The CDR3 loop is CSVGLAGWDNEQFF. The CDR3 DNA is TGCAGCGTAGGACTAGCGGGGTGGGACAATGAGCAGTTCTTC. V is TRBV29-1 and J is TRBJ2-1; TRBD2 aligns across 12 bases. This CDR3 has 14 residues. Looked up from germline, CDR1 is SQVTM and CDR2 is ANQGSEA. V shed 6 bases and J 5 bases; nucleotides not matched to a gene: 5.

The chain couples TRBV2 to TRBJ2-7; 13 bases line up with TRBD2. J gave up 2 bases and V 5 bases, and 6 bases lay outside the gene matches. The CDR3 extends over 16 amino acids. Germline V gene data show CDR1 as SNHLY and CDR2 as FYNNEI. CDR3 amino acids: CASSIYTSGGAYEQYF. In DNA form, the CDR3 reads TGTGCCAGCAGTATATACACTAGCGGGGGGGCCTACGAGCAGTACTTC.

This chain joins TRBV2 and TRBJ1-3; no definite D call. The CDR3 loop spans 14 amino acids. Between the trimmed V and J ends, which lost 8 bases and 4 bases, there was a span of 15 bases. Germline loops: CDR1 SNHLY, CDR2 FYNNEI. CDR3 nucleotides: TGTGCCAGCGCGGCCGGGAACGCCGGAAACACCATATATTTT. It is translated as CASAAGNAGNTIYF.

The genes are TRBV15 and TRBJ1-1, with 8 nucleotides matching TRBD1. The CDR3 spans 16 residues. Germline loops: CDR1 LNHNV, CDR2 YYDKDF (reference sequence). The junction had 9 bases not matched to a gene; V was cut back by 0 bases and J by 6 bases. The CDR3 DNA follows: TGTGCCACCAGCAGAGAGAAGGGACAGGTGATACCTGAAGCTTTCTTT. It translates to CATSREKGQVIPEAFF.

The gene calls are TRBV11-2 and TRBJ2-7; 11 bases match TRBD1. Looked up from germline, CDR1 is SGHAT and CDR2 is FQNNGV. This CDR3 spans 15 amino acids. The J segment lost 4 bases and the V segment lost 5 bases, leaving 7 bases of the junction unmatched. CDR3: CASSLPGTGGYEQYF. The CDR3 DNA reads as TGTGCCAGCAGCCTGCCTGGGACAGGGGGATACGAGCAGTACTTC.

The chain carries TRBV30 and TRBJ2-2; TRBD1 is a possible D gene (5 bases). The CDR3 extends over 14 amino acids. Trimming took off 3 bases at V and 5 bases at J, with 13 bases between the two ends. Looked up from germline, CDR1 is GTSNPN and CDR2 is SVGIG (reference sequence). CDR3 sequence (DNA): TGTGCCTGGAGAAGGGGCTTGGGGACCGGGGAGCTGTTTTTT. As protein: CAWRRGLGTGELFF.

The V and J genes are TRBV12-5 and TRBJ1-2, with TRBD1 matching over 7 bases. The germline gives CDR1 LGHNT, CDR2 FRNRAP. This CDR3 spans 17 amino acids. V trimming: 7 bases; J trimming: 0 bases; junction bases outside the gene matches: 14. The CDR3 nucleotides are TGTGCTAGTGAGATTCCCCCTACCGGGACAGCTAACTATGGCTACACCTTC. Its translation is CASEIPPTGTANYGYTF.

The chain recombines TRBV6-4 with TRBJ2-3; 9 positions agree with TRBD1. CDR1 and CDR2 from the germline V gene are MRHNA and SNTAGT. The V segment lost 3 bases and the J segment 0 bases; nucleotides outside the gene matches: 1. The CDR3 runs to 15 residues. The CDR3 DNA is TGTGCCAGCAGTGAGACAGGGGGAAGCACAGATACGCAGTATTTT. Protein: CASSETGGSTDTQYF.

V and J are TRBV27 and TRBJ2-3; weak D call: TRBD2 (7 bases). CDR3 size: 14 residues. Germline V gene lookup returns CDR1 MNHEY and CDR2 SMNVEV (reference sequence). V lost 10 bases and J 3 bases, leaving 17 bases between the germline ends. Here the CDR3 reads CATRPGGGTDTQYF. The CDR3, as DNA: TGTGCCACCCGCCCGGGGGGCGGAACAGATACGCAGTATTTT.